Below are 20 T cell receptor beta chains sequenced from a single sample in a study of CD8+ T cells in alopecia areata. Investigators isolated RNA and reverse transcribed it into cDNA to act as the sequencing template. The protocol was immunoSEQ multiplex PCR, while the TCRdb copy is restricted to in-frame clones and leaves out a portion. The sample records 120,000 to 150,000 clones, less than 65% being singletons. Material: CD8+ T cells sorted from blood. The receptor source for this set is a human donor in good health.

This sequence joins TRBV29-1 and TRBJ2-6, with D unclear. V lost 0 bases, J lost 0 bases, and 6 bases lay in between. This CDR3 comprises 15 residues. Germline V gene lookup returns CDR1 SQVTM and CDR2 ANQGSEA. The CDR3 spells CSVEEKDSGANVLTF. The CDR3 DNA follows: TGCAGCGTTGAAGAAAAAGACTCTGGGGCCAACGTCCTGACTTTC. The variable domain in full, completed from reference TRBV29-1 and TRBJ2-6, reads SAVISQKPSRDICQRGTSLTIQCQVDSQVTMMFWYRQQPGQSLTLIATANQGSEATYESGFVIDKFPISRPNLTFSTLTVSNMSPEDSSIYLCSVEEKDSGANVLTFGAGSRLTVL.

As DNA, the CDR3 is TGTGCCAGCAGTTTAGGGACAGGGCACCAGCCCCAGCATTTT. Its protein is CASSLGTGHQPQHF. The V gene is TRBV28, the J gene TRBJ1-5, with 9 bases matching TRBD1. Trimming at V came to 2 bases and at J to 7 bases, leaving 3 bases not matched to a gene. The germline gives CDR1 MDHEN, CDR2 SYDVKM. This CDR3 has 14 amino acids.

The V call is TRBV27, the J call TRBJ1-1; 9 bases align to TRBD1. The CDR3 covers 14 residues. Per germline, CDR1 MNHEY and CDR2 SMNVEV (reference sequence). Trimming removed 5 bases from V and 1 base from J; junction bases left unmatched: 2. CDR3 bases: TGTGCCAGCAGTCAACAGGGGGCGAACACTGAAGCTTTCTTT. This sequence encodes CASSQQGANTEAFF.

The chain links TRBV7-2 to TRBJ2-1; D is uncertain. Trimming took 6 bases from V and 8 from J, leaving 8 bases between them. The CDR3 extends over 11 amino acids. The germline CDR1 and CDR2 sequences are SGHTA and FQGNSA. The CDR3 region is CASRSGYEQFF. CDR3 nucleotides: TGTGCCAGCAGATCCGGGTATGAGCAGTTCTTC.

This clone was counted a few times. The V and J genes are TRBV29-1 and TRBJ1-1, with D possibly TRBD1 on 6 matching bases. V dropped 0 bases and J dropped 4 bases, with 18 bases sitting between them. There are 16 residues in the CDR3. Per germline, CDR1 SQVTM and CDR2 ANQGSEA. The CDR3 DNA reads TGCAGCGTTGAAGAAAGACCCAAGGGGGGGAGCACTGAAGCTTTCTTT. Encoded protein: CSVEERPKGGSTEAFF.

The rearrangement uses TRBV25-1 and TRBJ2-5; D not certain. Germline-derived CDR1 and CDR2 are MGHDK and SYGVNS. V gave up 6 bases and J gave up 7 bases, with 9 bases separating them. The CDR3 length is 11 residues. The CDR3 DNA reads TGTGCCAGCAGCCCTTCCCGGACCCAGTACTTC. As protein: CASSPSRTQYF. The full variable domain, rest sourced from reference TRBV25-1 and TRBJ2-5, is EADIYQTPRYLVIGTGKKITLECSQTMGHDKMYWYQQDPGMELHLIHYSYGVNSTEKGDLSSESTVSRIRTEHFPLTLESARPSHTSQYLCASSPSRTQYFGPGTRLLVL.

The V gene is TRBV27, the J gene TRBJ2-7, with D perhaps matching TRBD1 or TRBD2 (5 bases each). The germline gives CDR1 MNHEY, CDR2 SMNVEV (reference sequence). The CDR3 consists of 14 residues. V was pared by 3 bases and J by 2 bases, with 11 bases between. The CDR3 DNA reads TGTGCCAGCAGTTTCGTCGGGGCGGCCTACGAGCAGTACTTC. It yields the protein CASSFVGAAYEQYF.

The sample holds one count of this clone. The chain uses TRBV10-3 and TRBJ2-3; 11 bases map to TRBD2. The CDR3 runs to 16 residues. Germline V gene data show CDR1 as ENHRY and CDR2 as SYGVKD. Germline trimming cut 6 bases from V and 2 bases from J; bases unmatched to any gene: 7. DNA for the CDR3: TGTGCCATCAGCGAAGGACTAGCGGGTATCACAGATACGCAGTATTTT. Translation: CAISEGLAGITDTQYF.

The genes are TRBV9 and TRBJ1-2, with D possibly matching TRBD1 (6 bases). This CDR3 contains 15 residues. V lost 0 bases, J lost 4 bases, and 13 bases lay in between. Germline CDR1 reads SGDLS; CDR2 reads YYNGEE. The CDR3 protein is CASSVVTEGGYGYTF. CDR3 coding DNA: TGTGCCAGCAGCGTAGTGACAGAAGGGGGCTATGGCTACACCTTC.

This clone was seen only a few times. The gene calls are TRBV2 and TRBJ2-2, with 8 bases identical to TRBD2. Germline V gene data show CDR1 as SNHLY and CDR2 as FYNNEI. The junction had 5 bases not matched to a gene; V was cut back by 7 bases and J by 1 base. The CDR3 is made up of 15 amino acids. For the CDR3, the DNA is TGTGCCAGCATTGCGGGGGGTCTGAACACCGGGGAGCTGTTTTTT. Protein: CASIAGGLNTGELFF.

A single count supports this clone. The V and J genes are TRBV25-1 and TRBJ2-7; D is ambiguous. CDR1 MGHDK and CDR2 SYGVNS come from the germline V gene. This CDR3 region has 14 residues. V lost 4 bases and J 2 bases, leaving 12 bases between the germline ends. CDR3 region: CASSVSARTYEQYF. Here the CDR3 DNA reads TGTGCCAGCAGTGTATCCGCACGGACCTACGAGCAGTACTTC.

This rearrangement joins TRBV29-1 to TRBJ2-1, with D hard to call. The V and J ends lost 3 bases and 3 bases respectively, with 6 bases between them. Germline assignment: CDR1 SQVTM and CDR2 ANQGSEA. The CDR3 is 12 amino acids. The CDR3 is CSVDDGYNEQFF. The CDR3 DNA reads as TGCAGCGTTGATGACGGCTACAATGAGCAGTTCTTC.

The chain links TRBV29-1 to TRBJ2-1; D possibly corresponds to TRBD1 (7 bases). The CDR3 loop spans 16 amino acids. CDR1 is SQVTM and CDR2 is ANQGSEA in the germline V gene. The V end lost 7 bases, the J end lost 1 base, and 20 bases lay between the germline ends. The CDR3 DNA follows: TGCAGCGCTTACCACGAGGAGGGGGCATCCTACAATGAGCAGTTCTTC. Protein product: CSAYHEEGASYNEQFF.

The chain has TRBV27 and TRBJ2-7, with D perhaps TRBD2 (7 bases). Trimming took off 8 bases at V and 5 bases at J, with 13 bases between the two ends. The CDR3 is 12 residues long. Germline-derived CDR1 and CDR2 are MNHEY and SMNVEV (reference sequence). CDR3 loop: CASGRGADEQYF. Here the CDR3 DNA reads TGTGCCAGCGGTCGGGGGGCCGACGAGCAGTACTTC.

The chain uses TRBV6-5 and TRBJ2-3; weak D call: TRBD2 (5 bases). The V and J ends lost 5 bases and 5 bases respectively, with 14 bases between them. The CDR3 sequence is 14 residues long. The germline CDR1 and CDR2 sequences are MNHEY and SVGAGI. CDR3: CASSPGTFLDTQYF. The CDR3, as DNA: TGTGCCAGCAGTCCGGGAACCTTTCTAGATACGCAGTATTTT.

The chain is built from TRBV25-1 and TRBJ2-7; weak D call: TRBD2 (6 bases). Germline CDR1 MGHDK, CDR2 SYGVNS. Deletions cut 2 bases from V and 3 bases from J, with 14 bases between. The CDR3 is 15 residues long. The CDR3 nucleotides are TGTGCCAGCAGTGAAACGGGCGGGATAGGCTACGAGCAGTACTTC. This encodes CASSETGGIGYEQYF.

This clone appeared a few times. The J gene is TRBJ1-1, the V gene TRBV28, with D possibly matching TRBD1 (6 bases). The CDR3 contains 14 residues. In germline, CDR1 is MDHEN, CDR2 SYDVKM. The ends were cut back, 5 bases at V and 7 bases at J, with 17 bases in the middle. The CDR3 region has the DNA TGTGCCAGCAGTCCGATTCCACAGGGAGGTGAAGCTTTCTTT. This codes for CASSPIPQGGEAFF.

The V call is TRBV29-1, the J call TRBJ2-1, with 9 positions matching TRBD1. This CDR3 has 16 residues. Germline loops: CDR1 SQVTM, CDR2 ANQGSEA. The V and J ends lost 6 bases and 9 bases, in that order; junction bases with no gene match: 18. CDR3 in DNA: TGCAGCGTCTCCCTACCTCCCGGACAGGGGTCGGGTGAGCAGTTCTTC. It specifies CSVSLPPGQGSGEQFF.

This sequence joins TRBV30 and TRBJ2-7, with no clear D. The CDR3 is 14 amino acids. Trimming stripped 2 bases from V and 3 bases from J, with 14 bases between. The V gene's germline CDR1 is GTSNPN and CDR2 SVGIG (reference sequence). For the CDR3, the DNA is TGTGCCTGGAGTATCCCCGAAAGCATCTACGAGCAGTACTTC. Protein sequence: CAWSIPESIYEQYF. The complete variable domain, with remaining parts taken from reference TRBV30 and TRBJ2-7, reads SQTIHQWPATLVQPVGSPLSLECTVEGTSNPNLYWYRQAAGRGLQLLFYSVGIGQISSEVPQNLSASRPQDRQFILSSKKLLLSDSGFYLCAWSIPESIYEQYFGPGTRLTVT.

This chain links TRBV2 with TRBJ2-7, with a weak D call TRBD1 (6 bases). This CDR3 contains 12 residues. The germline V and J ends were trimmed by 7 bases and 2 bases, with 9 bases remaining between them. Germline V gene data show CDR1 as SNHLY and CDR2 as FYNNEI. The CDR3 region is CASITGPYEQYF. The CDR3 DNA follows: TGTGCCAGCATTACAGGGCCCTACGAGCAGTACTTC.